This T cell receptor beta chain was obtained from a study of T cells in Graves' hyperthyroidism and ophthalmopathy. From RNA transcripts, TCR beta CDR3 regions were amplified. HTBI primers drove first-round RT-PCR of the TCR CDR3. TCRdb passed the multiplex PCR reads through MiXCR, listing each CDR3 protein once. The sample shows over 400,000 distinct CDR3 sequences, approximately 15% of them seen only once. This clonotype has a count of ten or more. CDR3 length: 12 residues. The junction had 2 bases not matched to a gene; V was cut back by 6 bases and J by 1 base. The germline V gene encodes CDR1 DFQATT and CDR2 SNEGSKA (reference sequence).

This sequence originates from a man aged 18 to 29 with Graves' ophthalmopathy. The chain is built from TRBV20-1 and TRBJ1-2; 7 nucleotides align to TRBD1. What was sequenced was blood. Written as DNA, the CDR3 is TGCAGTGCCGGGACAGATAACTATGGCTACACCTTC. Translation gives CSAGTDNYGYTF.